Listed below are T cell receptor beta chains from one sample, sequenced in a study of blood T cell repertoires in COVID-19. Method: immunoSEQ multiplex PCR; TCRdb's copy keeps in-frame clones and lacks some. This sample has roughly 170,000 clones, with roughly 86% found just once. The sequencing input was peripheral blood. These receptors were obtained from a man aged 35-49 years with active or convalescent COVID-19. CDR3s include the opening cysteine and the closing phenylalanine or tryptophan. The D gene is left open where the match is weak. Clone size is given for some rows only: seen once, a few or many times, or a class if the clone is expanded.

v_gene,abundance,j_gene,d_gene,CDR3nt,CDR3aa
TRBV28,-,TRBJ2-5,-,TGTGCCAGCACTTCGGGGAAACCGAGGTGGTACCAAGAGACCCAGTACTTC,CASTSGKPRWYQETQYF
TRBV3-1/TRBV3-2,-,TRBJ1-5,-,TGTGCCAGCAGCCTTAGACAGTCCCATCAGCCCCAGCATTTT,CASSLRQSHQPQHF
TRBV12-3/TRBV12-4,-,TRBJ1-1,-,TGTGCCAGCAGCCGGGGAACGAACACTGAAGCTTTCTTT,CASSRGTNTEAFF
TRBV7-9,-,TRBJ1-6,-,TGTGCCAGCAGCTTAGGTACGGAGCCCACCCCCCTCCACTTT,CASSLGTEPTPLHF
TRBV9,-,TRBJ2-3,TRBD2,TGTGCCAGCAGCGTATCCGCGGGGGGGCAGGGAGATACGCAGTATTTT,CASSVSAGGQGDTQYF
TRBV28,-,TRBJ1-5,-,TGTGCCAGCAGCCGCGGGGGTAGTAGTCAGCCCCAGCATTTT,CASSRGGSSQPQHF
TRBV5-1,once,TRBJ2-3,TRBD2,TGCGCCAGCAGCTCGCCGGGGGGGCATAGGTCAGATACGCAGTATTTT,CASSSPGGHRSDTQYF
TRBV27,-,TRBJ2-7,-,TGTGCCAGCAGTAGAGTGCCCACTTACGAGCAGTACTTC,CASSRVPTYEQYF
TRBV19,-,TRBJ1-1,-,TGTGCCAGTGCCCTAGGGGCACACCTCGAGAACACTGAAGCTTTCTTT,CASALGAHLENTEAFF
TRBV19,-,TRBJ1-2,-,TGTGCCAGTAGTCTCGGTCGACGGAGAGATGGCTACACCTTC,CASSLGRRRDGYTF
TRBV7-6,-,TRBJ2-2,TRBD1,TGTGCCAGCAGCCTGGGACAGGCTTACACCGGGGAGCTGTTTTTT,CASSLGQAYTGELFF
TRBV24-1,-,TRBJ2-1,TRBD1,TGTGCCACCAGTGATTCAGGGACAGGGTTGGATGAGCAGTTCTTC,CATSDSGTGLDEQFF
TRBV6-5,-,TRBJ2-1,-,TGTGCCAGCCGGGGGTATGCCGGCCTGAGGAGTGAGCAGTTCTTC,CASRGYAGLRSEQFF
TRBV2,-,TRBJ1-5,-,TGTGCCAGCTTGAAGACTGGTGGACAGCCCCAGCATTTT,CASLKTGGQPQHF
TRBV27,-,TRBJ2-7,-,TGTGCCAGCAGTTTCCCGGGGTACGAGCAGTACTTC,CASSFPGYEQYF
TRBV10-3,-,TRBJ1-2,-,TGTGCCATCAGTGAAAGGCAGGCGGGGAACTATGGCTACACCTTC,CAISERQAGNYGYTF